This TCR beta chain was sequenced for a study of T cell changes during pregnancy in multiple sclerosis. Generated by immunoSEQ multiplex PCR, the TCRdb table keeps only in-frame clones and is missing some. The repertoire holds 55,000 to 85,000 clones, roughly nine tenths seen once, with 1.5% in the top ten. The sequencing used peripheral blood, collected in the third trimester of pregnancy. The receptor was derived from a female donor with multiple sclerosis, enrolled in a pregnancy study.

CDR3 DNA: TGTGCCAGCTCACTGATGGACAGGGAGTCAGGAGGCTACACCTTC. This codes for CASSLMDRESGGYTF. This chain links TRBV18 with TRBJ1-2; the match to TRBD1 covers 8 bases. Germline V lookup: CDR1 KGHSH, CDR2 LQKENI. With V trimmed by 4 bases and J by 8 bases, 12 bases remained unmatched. There are 15 residues in the CDR3.